A selection of T cell receptor beta chains follows, all from one sample in a study of vaccination and CD4 T cells after COVID-19. MiXCR was run by TCRdb on the PCR reads, yielding one entry per CDR3 protein. This table holds approximately 14,000 distinct CDR3 sequences, 25% to 35% found once. Antigens for these TCRs are unknown. The sequencing sample was made of cultured CD4+ T cells from blood. The receptor source for this set is a human donor with COVID-19. CDR3s include the opening cysteine and the closing phenylalanine or tryptophan. The D gene is left open where the match is weak. Clone size is stated in some rows and not others, as once, few, many or a class when expanded.

abundance: NA; v_gene: TRBV5-4; j_gene: TRBJ2-2; d_gene: NA; CDR3nt: TGTGTCAGCAGCCCTGGCGGCCGGGGGCACACCGGGGAGCTGTTTTTT; CDR3aa: CVSSPGGRGHTGELFF
abundance: few; v_gene: TRBV7-2; j_gene: TRBJ2-5; d_gene: NA; CDR3nt: TGTGCCAGCAGCTTATCGACAGCGAAGACCCAGTACTTC; CDR3aa: CASSLSTAKTQYF
abundance: NA; v_gene: TRBV11-2; j_gene: TRBJ2-3; d_gene: TRBD2; CDR3nt: TGTGCCAACGGCGAGCGGGGGGCGACAGGTACGCAGTATTTT; CDR3aa: CANGERGATGTQYF
abundance: few; v_gene: TRBV11-3; j_gene: TRBJ2-3; d_gene: NA; CDR3nt: TGTGCCAGCAGCGCCAAAGGGCAAAAACGGCGCACAGATACGCAGTATTTT; CDR3aa: CASSAKGQKRRTDTQYF
abundance: NA; v_gene: TRBV7-2; j_gene: TRBJ2-3; d_gene: TRBD2; CDR3nt: TGTGCCAGCAGCTTGAGCGGGGGGGCGGGAACAGATACGCAGTATTTT; CDR3aa: CASSLSGGAGTDTQYF
abundance: NA; v_gene: TRBV5-1; j_gene: TRBJ2-2; d_gene: NA; CDR3nt: TGCGCCAGCAGCTTTGGGAACCCGAACACCGGGGAGCTGTTTTTT; CDR3aa: CASSFGNPNTGELFF
abundance: few; v_gene: TRBV29-1; j_gene: TRBJ2-5; d_gene: NA; CDR3nt: TGCAGTACGAAGCAGGGCGTGGAGACCCAGTACTTC; CDR3aa: CSTKQGVETQYF
abundance: few; v_gene: TRBV6-2/TRBV6-3; j_gene: TRBJ2-4; d_gene: NA; CDR3nt: TGTGCCAGCAGTTACTCTACCGGGGATTTAGCCAAAAACATTCAGTACTTC; CDR3aa: CASSYSTGDLAKNIQYF
abundance: few; v_gene: TRBV12-3/TRBV12-4; j_gene: TRBJ2-5; d_gene: TRBD1; CDR3nt: TGTGCCAGCAGACTTAAGGGGGCCGGAGAGACCCAGTACTTC; CDR3aa: CASRLKGAGETQYF
abundance: NA; v_gene: TRBV2; j_gene: TRBJ1-3; d_gene: NA; CDR3nt: TGTGCCGGCATATACGGGAGCTCTGGAAACACCATATATTTT; CDR3aa: CAGIYGSSGNTIYF
abundance: NA; v_gene: TRBV29-1; j_gene: TRBJ2-6; d_gene: NA; CDR3nt: TGCAGCGTTGAATCCTCTGGGGCCAACGTCCTGACTTTC; CDR3aa: CSVESSGANVLTF
abundance: NA; v_gene: TRBV28; j_gene: TRBJ2-1; d_gene: NA; CDR3nt: TGTGCCAGCAGGTCCAGGTCGTACTCCTACAATGAGCAGTTCTTC; CDR3aa: CASRSRSYSYNEQFF
abundance: NA; v_gene: TRBV20-1; j_gene: TRBJ2-2; d_gene: TRBD1; CDR3nt: TGCAGTGCTAGTAGTCGCCGGGACAGACCAACCGGGGAGCTGTTTTTT; CDR3aa: CSASSRRDRPTGELFF
abundance: NA; v_gene: TRBV5-1; j_gene: TRBJ1-4; d_gene: TRBD1; CDR3nt: TGCGCCAGCAGCTTCGGACAGGGTACTAATGAAAAACTGTTTTTT; CDR3aa: CASSFGQGTNEKLFF
abundance: few; v_gene: TRBV6-1; j_gene: TRBJ2-3; d_gene: NA; CDR3nt: TGTGCCAGCAGGCTACAGACCACCGGGACAGATACGCAGTATTTT; CDR3aa: CASRLQTTGTDTQYF
abundance: few; v_gene: TRBV27; j_gene: TRBJ2-6; d_gene: TRBD1; CDR3nt: TGTGCCAGCACCTTCGGGACAGGGGGCTCTGGGGCCAACGTCCTGACTTTC; CDR3aa: CASTFGTGGSGANVLTF
abundance: NA; v_gene: TRBV28; j_gene: TRBJ1-2; d_gene: TRBD1; CDR3nt: TGTGCCAGCAAAGGGACAGGGAGGAATGGCTACACCTTC; CDR3aa: CASKGTGRNGYTF
abundance: few; v_gene: TRBV12-3/TRBV12-4; j_gene: TRBJ1-2; d_gene: NA; CDR3nt: TGTGCCAGCAGTTTAGGACGTAACTATGGCTACACCTTC; CDR3aa: CASSLGRNYGYTF
abundance: NA; v_gene: TRBV6-2/TRBV6-3; j_gene: TRBJ2-1; d_gene: NA; CDR3nt: TGTGCCAGCAGTTACTCATGGGGTGAGAACAATGAGCAGTTCTTC; CDR3aa: CASSYSWGENNEQFF
abundance: NA; v_gene: TRBV19; j_gene: TRBJ1-5; d_gene: NA; CDR3nt: TGTGCCAGTAGTATTGGCGCAACCCGTAGCAATCAGCCCCAGCATTTT; CDR3aa: CASSIGATRSNQPQHF
abundance: few; v_gene: TRBV6-1; j_gene: TRBJ1-2; d_gene: TRBD1; CDR3nt: TGTGCCAGCAGCCCCTCGGGACAGTATGGCTACACCTTC; CDR3aa: CASSPSGQYGYTF
abundance: once; v_gene: TRBV20-1; j_gene: TRBJ2-7; d_gene: NA; CDR3nt: TGCAGTGCTAGTATGCTGGTCCGGCAGGAGCAGTACTTC; CDR3aa: CSASMLVRQEQYF
abundance: NA; v_gene: TRBV7-2; j_gene: TRBJ2-4; d_gene: TRBD2; CDR3nt: TGTGCCACGGGGACGGGGGGGATAGCCAAAAACATTCAGTACTTC; CDR3aa: CATGTGGIAKNIQYF
abundance: NA; v_gene: TRBV9; j_gene: TRBJ1-1; d_gene: TRBD1; CDR3nt: TGTGCCAGCAGCGTATCCGGACAGGGGTATGGCACTGAAGCTTTCTTT; CDR3aa: CASSVSGQGYGTEAFF